This T cell receptor beta chain stems from a study of Graves' ophthalmopathy and Graves' hyperthyroidism (dated by TCRdb to the late 2010s). General notes on the study: Peripheral blood was collected before any treatment was given, at the time of initial diagnosis. In total, around 140 blood samples were TCR-sequenced: some 43 ophthalmopathy, under 85 hyperthyroidism and approximately 17 hyperthyroidism-to-ophthalmopathy patients. For training and testing, the 80 to 100 patients in the discovery cohort were randomly divided in a 7:3 ratio. For independent validation, a separate cohort was made up of 18 hyperthyroidism patients plus 17 patients who later progressed from hyperthyroidism to ophthalmopathy. A discovery set of about 99 patients (approximately 42 ophthalmopathy, approximately 58 stable hyperthyroidism) was enrolled to explore V-J signatures distinguishing ophthalmopathy from hyperthyroidism. Following sample collection, hyperthyroidism patients were given methimazole at a starting dose of 30 mg daily, and ophthalmopathy patients were given high-dose intravenous methylprednisolone. The study used signatures of the TCR beta repertoire to tell Graves' ophthalmopathy apart from Graves' hyperthyroidism and to predict which patients would progress to ophthalmopathy. T-cell repertoires of thyroid tissue and blood were compared in a handful of hyperthyroidism patients. Study-wide findings and limitations: No statistical method was used to predetermine the sample size, and group allocation was not hidden from the investigators. The 13-signature model separated ophthalmopathy from stable hyperthyroidism with roughly 89% sensitivity and around 84% specificity in cross-validation, and 80%/75% in the test set. In validation, the model predicted ophthalmopathy progression with 55% to 71% sensitivity and approximately 75% specificity; some 13 predicted patients were CT-confirmed with GO in a median of approximately six months. Most expanded thyroid clonotypes with a frequency above 0.001 also appeared in blood, which suggests that blood repertoires may reflect the immune response in the thyroid.

From cysteine to phenylalanine, the CDR3 is 18 amino acids long. Only CDR3 DNA remains: 54 bases, in frame from the first base. CDR1 and CDR2 are drawn from the germline V gene: KGHDR, SFDVKD. V lost 3 bases and J lost 3 bases; the stretch between them is 19 bases long. This clonotype has ten or more counts. The antigen it recognizes is unknown. No base qualities exist here, and no much larger clone lies one base off it. The ophthalmopathy patients had moderately to severely active disease, with a Clinical Activity Score of 3 or higher, a NOSPECS grade of 4 or higher, and a disease duration of less than 3 months. Patients with other autoimmune diseases, uncontrolled infections, pregnancy or lactation were excluded. Diagnosis was based on clinical symptoms, serum thyroxine, TRAb, thyroid ultrasound and orbital computed tomography. Ficoll-Paque density gradient centrifugation was used to isolate PBMCs from under 11 ml of fresh peripheral blood. Trizol reagent was used to extract the total RNA, and its quality was then checked on an Agilent 2100 Bioanalyzer.

For repertoire sequencing, the TCR beta CDR3 regions were amplified from RNA transcripts. HTBI primers and the Qiagen OneStep RT-PCR kit were used in a first-round RT-PCR, which was followed by a second-round multiplex PCR, size selection and purification. Libraries were sequenced paired-end with 100 bp reads on an Illumina HiSeq2000. The authors' pipeline ran thus. SOAPnuke was used to process the reads, throwing out any read that had adapters, had uncalled bases, had a mean Phred below 15, or lacked an exact constant-primer or identifier match. COPE v1.2.5 was used to merge high-quality paired reads. Clonotypes were defined as unique nucleotide sequences and were aligned to IMGT TRB V, D and J references using MiTCR v1.1. The analysis was limited to V-J combinations with a frequency above 0.0001, which together covered 99.2% of repertoires. For each V-J combination, a TCR clonal expansion and chaos score was defined as F50 clonal expansion divided by the chaos observed in the TCRdist matrix. Welch's t-statistics and random forest were used to narrow the features down to more than 10 V-J combinations, which were then fed into a naive Bayes classifier. Thyroid-blood repertoire similarity was quantified with the Morisita-Horn index. In TCRdb, the public reads were trimmed at Q25 with fastp and aligned with MiXCR, with productive beta chains retained. One record per CDR3 amino acid sequence lists the most common genes and DNA. In this record, the V and J calls reflect TCRdb's handling and not the investigators' own analysis. Here the sample has some 200,000 distinct CDR3 sequences; 25% to 30% occur a single time. The biggest ten clones account for approximately 9.1% of the sample.

The chain is made from TRBV24-1 and TRBJ2-2, with the D gene too uncertain to name. The clonotype comes from a man aged 50 to 60 with Graves' ophthalmopathy. Donor details come from another sample of the same person, matched by shared clones. What was sequenced was peripheral blood. CDR3 protein: CATSDPGPTTQYTGELFF. Read as DNA, the sequence is TGTGCCACCAGTGATCCAGGACCAACCACCCAATACACCGGGGAGCTGTTTTTT.